This record covers a single T cell receptor beta chain. Its antigen is undetermined. The data stem from a study of T cell repertoires in cytomegalovirus infection. General study findings and limits: It was HLA-C-restricted CMV-specific TCR beta clonotypes that dominated the response ex vivo.

CDR1 SEHNR and CDR2 FQNEAQ come from the germline V gene (reference sequence). The germline V and J ends were trimmed by 3 bases and 2 bases, with 11 bases remaining between them. The CDR3 has 15 residues. TCRdb passed the reads through MiXCR, listing each CDR3 protein once. The table has 170,000 or so distinct CDR3 sequences, around 14% seen once. This TCR was recovered from a human donor in good health (CMV status not recorded). Some clones in this sample may be carry-over from other donors' samples. Sample: PBMCs. The rearrangement joins TRBV7-9 to TRBJ1-5; D not certain. The CDR3 is CASSFSGLGNQPQHF. CDR3 coding DNA: TGTGCCAGCAGCTTTTCGGGTTTGGGCAATCAGCCCCAGCATTTT.